This passage covers 21 T cell receptor beta chains from one sample sequenced in a study of shared clonotypes between healthy human individuals. Method: immunoSEQ multiplex PCR; TCRdb's copy keeps in-frame clones and lacks some. This table holds about 1 million clones, 65% to 75% found once. The sample taken for sequencing was memory CD4+ T cells sorted from blood. Specified subset: CD45RA-negative fraction. These receptors came from a man aged 18 to 29 in good health.

As concerns this clone: At one boundary the junction diverges from the germline segment, which might be a read error. This rearrangement joins TRBV27 to TRBJ2-7; 9 bases map to TRBD1. CDR3 length equals 15 residues. Germline V gene lookup returns CDR1 MNHEY and CDR2 SMNVEV (reference sequence). As DNA, the CDR3 is TGTGCCAGCAGTCTATCTTGGACAGGGGCAAGCGAGCAGTACTTC. Protein sequence: CASSLSWTGASEQYF.

The rearrangement joins TRBV19 to TRBJ1-5, with a tentative D call TRBD1 (6 bases). The germline V gene encodes CDR1 LNHDA and CDR2 SQIVND (reference sequence). The V gene lost 5 bases and the J gene lost 2 bases, with 25 bases spanning the gap. This CDR3 region has 19 residues. The CDR3 is CASSPAPGHLRGGNQPQHF. The CDR3 DNA reads TGTGCCAGTAGTCCCGCCCCGGGACACTTAAGAGGGGGCAATCAGCCCCAGCATTTT.

The rearrangement links TRBV7-2 to TRBJ1-5; the D is unclear. Trimming took 1 base from V and 4 from J, leaving 8 bases between them. CDR3 length: 14 amino acids. Germline lookup yields CDR1 SGHTA and CDR2 FQGNSA. The CDR3 region is CASSLVGPNQPQHF. As DNA, the CDR3 is TGTGCCAGCAGCTTAGTAGGTCCGAATCAGCCCCAGCATTTT.

The chain joins TRBV21-1 to TRBJ1-2. TRBV21-1 is termed a pseudogene. The CDR3 has 13 residues. The CDR3 nucleotides read TGTGCCAGCAGCACGCGACTTAACTATGGCTACACCTTC. Its translation: CASSTRLNYGYTF.

The CDR3 region is CASSRDQYNEQFF. CDR3 bases: TGTGCCAGCAGCCGCGATCAATACAATGAGCAGTTCTTC. This chain uses TRBV6-5 with TRBJ2-1, with unresolved D. CDR1 and CDR2 from the germline V gene are MNHEY and SVGAGI. The CDR3 loop spans 13 amino acids. Trimming took off 6 bases at V and 4 bases at J, with 10 bases between the two ends.

This clone was observed a few times. This rearrangement joins TRBV6-1 to TRBJ1-5; tentative D call: TRBD1 (5 bases). Trimming took 0 bases from V and 2 from J, leaving 14 bases between them. The CDR3 sequence is 17 residues long. Germline V lookup: CDR1 MNHNS, CDR2 SASEGT. The CDR3 DNA sequence: TGTGCCAGCAGTGAAGCGCTGAGGGGATGGGGCAATCAGCCCCAGCATTTT. Its protein product is CASSEALRGWGNQPQHF.

The chain combines TRBV10-3 with TRBJ2-7; D is ambiguous. CDR3 length equals 15 residues. The germline V and J ends were trimmed by 3 bases and 4 bases, with 16 bases remaining between them. Germline CDR1 ENHRY, CDR2 SYGVKD. In nucleotides, the CDR3 is TGTGCCATCAGTGATAGGGCCTTAGGTGTGTACGAGCAGTACTTC. Encoded protein: CAISDRALGVYEQYF.

This rearrangement joins TRBV4-3 to TRBJ2-1; no firm D call. CDR3 size: 13 residues. CDR1 is LGHNA and CDR2 is YSLEER in the germline V gene. V was shortened by 4 bases and J by 14 bases, with 18 bases between the two germline ends. The CDR3 region has the DNA TGCGCCAGCAGCCCCATCTATCGTGGGTCAAAGTTCTTC. As protein: CASSPIYRGSKFF.

The chain links TRBV7-3 to TRBJ2-3; tentative D call: TRBD1 (5 bases). The V gene lost 6 bases and the J gene lost 4 bases, with 17 bases spanning the gap. This CDR3 has 15 amino acids. CDR1 SGHTA and CDR2 FQGTGA come from the germline V gene. The CDR3 DNA is TGTGCCAGCAGTAGAGCTGGGGCAGACGCAGATACGCAGTATTTT. Its translation is CASSRAGADADTQYF.

This clone was detected only a few times. The CDR3 loop reads CASTLQGGTEAFF. DNA for the CDR3: TGTGCCAGCACCCTACAGGGGGGCACTGAAGCTTTCTTT. The chain carries TRBV27 and TRBJ1-1; 8 positions agree with TRBD1. V shed 7 bases, J shed 4 bases, and the junction held 5 bases outside the gene matches. The CDR3 length is 13 residues. Germline V gene sequence: CDR1 MNHEY, CDR2 SMNVEV (reference sequence).

In its sample, this clone was seen many times. The J gene is TRBJ1-2, the V gene TRBV29-1, with D unclear. Germline CDR1 reads SQVTM; CDR2 reads ANQGSEA. V lost 5 bases and J 7 bases, leaving 11 bases between the germline ends. CDR3 length equals 11 residues. CDR3 in amino acids: CSVYKGGGYTF. In DNA form, the CDR3 reads TGCAGCGTTTACAAGGGAGGTGGCTACACCTTC.

The chain combines TRBV5-1 with TRBJ1-1; D is unresolved. The germline gives CDR1 SGHRS, CDR2 YFSETQ. V gave up 2 bases and J gave up 5 bases, with 10 bases separating them. CDR3 size: 13 residues. CDR3 protein: CASSLQPETEAFF. DNA of the CDR3: TGCGCCAGCAGCTTACAGCCCGAGACTGAAGCTTTCTTT.

The chain has TRBV9 and TRBJ2-3; 8 bases match TRBD2. This CDR3 spans 16 amino acids. Germline-derived CDR1 and CDR2 are SGDLS and YYNGEE. Trimming at V came to 2 bases and at J to 0 bases, leaving 5 bases not matched to a gene. CDR3 residues: CASSVSSGGSTDTQYF. For the CDR3, the DNA is TGTGCCAGCAGCGTTTCCAGCGGGGGAAGCACAGATACGCAGTATTTT.

V is TRBV5-1 and J is TRBJ2-3; 9 bases fit TRBD2. V was pared by 0 bases and J by 4 bases, with 3 bases of the junction left unmatched. The CDR3 is 15 residues long. CDR1 SGHRS and CDR2 YFSETQ come from the germline V gene. The CDR3 loop reads CASSLAAGGPDTQYF. The CDR3 nucleotides read TGCGCCAGCAGCTTGGCGGCGGGGGGGCCAGATACGCAGTATTTT.

The chain is built from TRBV19 and TRBJ2-3, with TRBD1 matching over 7 bases. The CDR3 spans 13 residues. J lost 3 bases, V lost 7 bases, and 4 bases had no gene match. Germline loops: CDR1 LNHDA, CDR2 SQIVND (reference sequence). The CDR3 nucleotides are TGTGCCAGTAAAACAGGGGCAACAGATACGCAGTATTTT. Its protein product is CASKTGATDTQYF.

The chain combines TRBV13 with TRBJ1-6; tentatively, D is TRBD1 (5 bases). V lost 1 base to trimming and J lost 13 bases, with 11 bases between them. Germline V gene data show CDR1 as PRHDT and CDR2 as FYEKMQ (reference sequence). The CDR3 consists of 13 residues. The CDR3 region is CASSLVFGAPLHF. CDR3 DNA sequence: TGTGCCAGCAGCTTAGTGTTCGGGGCCCCCCTCCACTTT.

The J gene is TRBJ1-5, the V gene TRBV28, with 9 positions matching TRBD1. CDR3 length equals 16 residues. V lost 5 bases, J lost 7 bases, and 12 bases stayed unmatched. Germline CDR1 and CDR2: MDHEN and SYDVKM. The CDR3 DNA reads TGTGCCAGCAGTCTATCCTCCGGGACAGGGAAACAGCCCCAGCATTTT. Translated, it gives CASSLSSGTGKQPQHF.

The genes are TRBV15 and TRBJ2-1; perhaps TRBD2 as D (6 bases). CDR1 LNHNV and CDR2 YYDKDF come from the germline V gene (reference sequence). Deletions cut 3 bases from V and 8 bases from J, with 23 bases between. CDR3 length: 17 residues. CDR3 sequence reads: CATSRDAGSTITHEQFF. DNA for the CDR3: TGTGCCACCAGCAGGGACGCGGGGTCCACGATAACCCATGAGCAGTTCTTC.

This chain uses TRBV7-9 with TRBJ2-7; no clear D gene. The V gene lost 10 bases and the J gene lost 6 bases, with 13 bases spanning the gap. Germline lookup yields CDR1 SEHNR and CDR2 FQNEAQ (reference sequence). CDR3 length: 11 amino acids. The DNA of the CDR3 is TGTGCCACCACGCAATGGGGCGAGCAGTACTTC. Protein: CATTQWGEQYF. The full variable domain, its missing parts supplied by reference TRBV7-9 and TRBJ2-7, is DTGVSQNPRHKITKRGQNVTFRCDPISEHNRLYWYRQTLGQGPEFLTYFQNEAQLEKSRLLSDRFSAERPKGSFSTLEIQRTEQGDSAMYLCATTQWGEQYFGPGTRLTVT.

The chain links TRBV5-4 to TRBJ2-2; TRBD1 matches 7 bases. V was pared by 3 bases and J by 7 bases, with 9 bases of the junction left unmatched. The germline CDR1 and CDR2 sequences are SGHNT and YYREEE (reference sequence). This CDR3 has 15 amino acids. The CDR3 DNA follows: TGTGCCAGCAGCTATGGCGCCGGACAGGTCGGGGAGCTGTTTTTT. Protein product: CASSYGAGQVGELFF.

The DNA for the CDR3 is TGCGCCAGCAGCTACCGGGCAGGGATGAACACTGAAGCTTTCTTT. It specifies CASSYRAGMNTEAFF. The J gene is TRBJ1-1, the V gene TRBV5-1, with D perhaps TRBD1 (5 bases). Between the trimmed V and J ends, which lost 3 bases and 0 bases, there was a span of 12 bases. The germline V gene encodes CDR1 SGHRS and CDR2 YFSETQ. The CDR3 runs to 15 residues.